A single sample is the source of the 28 T cell receptor beta chains below, sequenced in a study of CD8 T cells in Susac syndrome. The RNA input was 0.5 to 1 ug, and it was reverse transcribed with random hexamers. TCRdb re-called the immunoSEQ multiplex PCR reads with MiXCR, one entry per CDR3 protein. The profile covers some 260,000 distinct CDR3 sequences, with around 84% appearing a single time and over 0.1% taken by the ten largest. The sample was CD8+ T cells from PBMCs. Source of these receptors: a human donor with multiple sclerosis.

This chain uses TRBV27 with TRBJ2-3; D gene unclear. Germline assignment: CDR1 MNHEY and CDR2 SMNVEV (reference sequence). The CDR3 extends over 15 amino acids. Trimming cost V 2 bases and J 0 bases, with 9 bases left between them. CDR3 in amino acids: CASSLTGPSTDTQYF. The CDR3 DNA is TGTGCCAGCAGTTTAACCGGGCCTAGCACAGATACGCAGTATTTT.

In its sample, this clonotype was seen a few times. The rearrangement links TRBV20-1 to TRBJ2-7; 15 bases align to TRBD2. V was clipped by 1 base and J by 5 bases; unmatched bases: 9. Germline lookup yields CDR1 DFQATT and CDR2 SNEGSKA (reference sequence). The CDR3 totals 17 residues. CDR3 protein: CSARGGLAGGGSHEQYF. CDR3 bases: TGCAGTGCTAGAGGGGGACTAGCGGGAGGTGGTTCCCACGAGCAGTACTTC.

The rearrangement links TRBV2 to TRBJ2-1; 7 positions agree with TRBD1. The germline CDR1 and CDR2 sequences are SNHLY and FYNNEI. The CDR3 contains 12 residues. Unmatched junction bases numbered 3, after V lost 7 bases and J lost 6 bases. As DNA, the CDR3 is TGTGCCAGCATCGGGGACAGCAATGAGCAGTTCTTC. This gives the protein CASIGDSNEQFF.

The chain links TRBV28 to TRBJ2-1; the D gene is possibly TRBD2 (5 bases). V lost 5 bases and J 10 bases, leaving 15 bases between the germline ends. This CDR3 contains 13 residues. Germline CDR1 is MDHEN and CDR2 is SYDVKM. The CDR3 DNA reads as TGTGCCAGCAGTCCGTCAGCGGTTTGGGAGCAGTTCTTC. Protein: CASSPSAVWEQFF.

The rearrangement joins TRBV27 to TRBJ1-2; D not resolved. This CDR3 contains 11 residues. Looked up from germline, CDR1 is MNHEY and CDR2 is SMNVEV (reference sequence). With 6 bases removed from V and 7 bases from J, the gap between germline ends came to 9 bases. The CDR3 nucleotides are TGTGCCAGCAGATACAACGGTGGCTACACCTTC. Protein sequence: CASRYNGGYTF.

The rearrangement links TRBV5-1 to TRBJ2-1, with a possible D match to TRBD2 (6 bases). V was shortened by 4 bases and J by 4 bases, with 21 bases between the two germline ends. CDR1 is SGHRS, CDR2 YFSETQ, per germline. There are 17 residues in the CDR3. The CDR3 spells CASSPRAGPMGYNEQFF. DNA for the CDR3: TGCGCCAGCAGCCCGCGGGCGGGACCCATGGGGTACAATGAGCAGTTCTTC.

The chain uses TRBV7-9 and TRBJ1-6; possible D gene TRBD1, 6 bases. V was clipped by 4 bases and J by 4 bases, with 17 bases between them. Germline-derived CDR1 and CDR2 are SEHNR and FQNEAQ (reference sequence). CDR3 length equals 17 residues. CDR3 coding DNA: TGTGCCAGCAGCTCCACCCTACAGGGCTTTTATAATTCACCCCTCCACTTT. Residues: CASSSTLQGFYNSPLHF.

This chain connects TRBV27 to TRBJ2-7; D might be TRBD2 (6 bases). CDR1 and CDR2 (germline): MNHEY, SMNVEV (reference sequence). The CDR3 sequence is 16 residues long. The V end was cut by 6 bases, the J end by 1 base, with 19 bases between. CDR3 loop: CASRRINGSRSYEQYF. CDR3 coding DNA: TGTGCCAGCAGAAGGATTAACGGGAGTCGATCCTACGAGCAGTACTTC.

The chain recombines TRBV6-5 with TRBJ1-1, with 9 positions matching TRBD1. Germline values: CDR1 MNHEY, CDR2 SVGAGI. The V segment lost 2 bases and the J segment 7 bases; nucleotides outside the gene matches: 17. This CDR3 region has 18 residues. Here the CDR3 DNA reads TGTGCCAGCAGTTACCGGCCCCCGTTGGACAGGGGTTATCTTGAAGCTTTCTTT. Residues: CASSYRPPLDRGYLEAFF.

This chain links TRBV29-1 with TRBJ2-1; a weak D match, TRBD1 (5 bases). Germline CDR1 SQVTM, CDR2 ANQGSEA. The CDR3 loop spans 12 amino acids. Trimming took off 1 base at V and 9 bases at J, with 10 bases between the two ends. The CDR3 region is CSVEGLDSEQFF. The CDR3 coding sequence is TGCAGCGTTGAAGGGCTCGACAGTGAGCAGTTCTTC.

CDR3 sequence: CASSVGGRTYEQYF. CDR3 DNA sequence: TGTGCCAGCAGCGTAGGGGGGCGTACCTACGAGCAGTACTTC. The chain uses TRBV9 and TRBJ2-7; maybe TRBD1 (6 bases). Germline lookup yields CDR1 SGDLS and CDR2 YYNGEE. The CDR3 is made up of 14 amino acids. With 0 bases removed from V and 2 bases from J, the gap between germline ends came to 9 bases.

This clonotype was seen only once. The chain recombines TRBV2 with TRBJ2-3; D is unclear. Germline V gene sequence: CDR1 SNHLY, CDR2 FYNNEI. The CDR3 consists of 17 residues. Trimming left V 5 bases short and J 2 bases short, with 20 bases between. DNA of the CDR3: TGTGCCAGCAGTCTTCCGCCGTTCGGCCGGAACACAGATACGCAGTATTTT. It specifies CASSLPPFGRNTDTQYF.

The V and J genes are TRBV27 and TRBJ2-1, with D perhaps matching TRBD1 or TRBD2 (5 bases each). There are 14 residues in the CDR3. CDR1 is MNHEY, CDR2 SMNVEV, per germline (reference sequence). CDR3 amino acids: CAASLGAGIDEQFF. DNA of the CDR3: TGTGCAGCCAGCCTCGGGGCAGGGATCGATGAGCAGTTCTTC.

The table lists this clonotype with a few counts. The V and J genes are TRBV6-2 or TRBV6-3 and TRBJ2-5, with unresolved D. The germline V gene has CDR1 MNHEY and CDR2 SVGEGT. V lost 0 bases and J 2 bases, leaving 7 bases between the germline ends. CDR3 size: 14 residues. CDR3 sequence reads: CASSYSGLQETQYF. As DNA, the CDR3 is TGTGCCAGCAGTTACTCGGGCCTTCAAGAGACCCAGTACTTC.

The V call is TRBV28, the J call TRBJ1-2, with TRBD1 matching over 7 bases. J was trimmed by 0 bases and V by 5 bases; bases with no gene match: 6. Germline V gene lookup returns CDR1 MDHEN and CDR2 SYDVKM. The CDR3 has 15 amino acids. CDR3 loop: CASSTRQGSNYGYTF. DNA for the CDR3: TGTGCCAGCAGTACCCGACAGGGTTCTAACTATGGCTACACCTTC.

The V and J genes are TRBV5-1 and TRBJ2-2, with 7 bases that match TRBD1. J lost 5 bases, V lost 3 bases, and 4 bases had no gene match. Germline values: CDR1 SGHRS, CDR2 YFSETQ. The CDR3 runs to 14 residues. The CDR3 DNA sequence: TGCGCCAGCAGCTCGGGACAGAAGACCGGGGAGCTGTTTTTT. Its translation: CASSSGQKTGELFF.

The sample holds a few counts of this clonotype. V usage is TRBV27 and J usage is TRBJ1-1, with D possibly TRBD1 on 6 matching bases. V shed 5 bases and J shed 1 base, with 11 bases lying between them. Germline V gives CDR1 MNHEY, CDR2 SMNVEV (reference sequence). The CDR3 runs 14 residues. As DNA, the CDR3 is TGTGCCAGCAGTCCCGGGGGCTCGAACACTGAAGCTTTCTTT. Encoded protein: CASSPGGSNTEAFF.

This clonotype was recorded a few times. V gene TRBV19 combines with J gene TRBJ2-4, with unresolved D. Trimming cost V 5 bases and J 2 bases, with 10 bases left between them. This CDR3 comprises 14 residues. Germline CDR1 and CDR2: LNHDA and SQIVND (reference sequence). The CDR3 sequence is CASSASHPKNIQYF. The CDR3, as DNA: TGTGCCAGTAGTGCCAGCCACCCCAAAAACATTCAGTACTTC.

The chain recombines TRBV2 with TRBJ2-7, with 11 bases aligning to TRBD2. The CDR3 covers 15 residues. V was pared by 9 bases and J by 2 bases, with 9 bases of the junction left unmatched. Germline V CDR1 and CDR2: SNHLY, FYNNEI. The CDR3 loop is CARNPTSGRTYEQYF. Here the CDR3 DNA reads TGTGCCAGAAACCCCACTAGCGGGAGAACCTACGAGCAGTACTTC.

V gene TRBV27 combines with J gene TRBJ2-1; D may correspond to TRBD1 or TRBD2 (5 bases each). V shed 2 bases and J shed 7 bases, with 12 bases lying between them. CDR3 length equals 14 residues. Germline loops: CDR1 MNHEY, CDR2 SMNVEV (reference sequence). CDR3 coding DNA: TGTGCCAGCAGTTTAAGGGACCCGTTAAATGAGCAGTTCTTC. It translates to CASSLRDPLNEQFF.

This chain joins TRBV7-9 and TRBJ2-1; D is unresolved. V was pared by 5 bases and J by 5 bases, with 7 bases between. Germline V gene data show CDR1 as SEHNR and CDR2 as FQNEAQ (reference sequence). CDR3 length: 12 amino acids. CDR3 region: CASSPPDNEQFF. CDR3 in DNA: TGTGCCAGCAGCCCGCCGGACAATGAGCAGTTCTTC.

The chain is built from TRBV12-3 or TRBV12-4 and TRBJ2-5; D not resolved. V gave up 6 bases and J gave up 7 bases, with 15 bases separating them. CDR3 length: 13 amino acids. The CDR3 spells CASSRTRFGTQYF. CDR3 DNA: TGTGCCAGCAGCCGGACCCGCTTCGGGACCCAGTACTTC.

The rearrangement joins TRBV9 to TRBJ2-6; 7 bases align to TRBD1. V dropped 4 bases and J dropped 4; count of bases not matched to a gene: 11. Germline values: CDR1 SGDLS, CDR2 YYNGEE. This CDR3 region has 17 residues. CDR3 amino acids: CASSISNRGSGANVLTF. As DNA, the CDR3 is TGTGCCAGCAGCATCTCGAACAGGGGTTCCGGGGCCAACGTCCTGACTTTC. The complete variable domain, with remaining parts taken from reference TRBV9 and TRBJ2-6, reads DSGVTQTPKHLITATGQRVTLRCSPRSGDLSVYWYQQSLDQGLQFLIQYYNGEERAKGNILERFSAQQFPDLHSELNLSSLELGDSALYFCASSISNRGSGANVLTFGAGSRLTVL.

The chain carries TRBV28 and TRBJ2-7, with 7 positions matching TRBD1. The ends lost 4 bases at V and 2 bases at J; junction bases unmatched: 5. Germline assignment: CDR1 MDHEN and CDR2 SYDVKM. The CDR3 has 14 residues. This CDR3 reads CASSSTGIPYEQYF. CDR3 sequence (DNA): TGTGCCAGCAGTTCGACAGGGATTCCCTACGAGCAGTACTTC.

The chain has TRBV7-2 and TRBJ2-2; D call uncertain. V gave up 9 bases and J gave up 0 bases, with 17 bases separating them. From germline, CDR1 is SGHTA and CDR2 FQGNSA. The CDR3 totals 16 residues. CDR3 amino acids: CASLIFGAANTGELFF. CDR3 sequence (DNA): TGTGCCAGTCTGATATTCGGAGCCGCGAACACCGGGGAGCTGTTTTTT.

V gene TRBV6-1 combines with J gene TRBJ2-1, with D uncertain. The CDR3 contains 17 residues. The V and J ends lost 7 bases and 0 bases respectively, with 19 bases between them. CDR1 and CDR2 from the germline V gene are MNHNS and SASEGT. This chain's CDR3 is CASTQLSYRSSYNEQFF. CDR3 bases: TGTGCCAGCACCCAATTATCATACAGAAGCTCCTACAATGAGCAGTTCTTC.

This chain uses TRBV28 with TRBJ2-7, with TRBD2 as a possible D gene (5 bases). The CDR3 has 15 amino acids. V dropped 6 bases and J dropped 6 bases, with 21 bases sitting between them. Germline CDR1 and CDR2: MDHEN and SYDVKM. The DNA of the CDR3 is TGTGCCAGCAGAGTAGCGCTAGGAGGCTCACCCGAGCAGTACTTC. As protein: CASRVALGGSPEQYF.

The V call is TRBV12-5, the J call TRBJ2-1; D is uncertain. CDR1 and CDR2 (germline): LGHNT, FRNRAP. The length of the CDR3 is 11 residues. The germline V and J ends were trimmed by 1 base and 7 bases, with 2 bases remaining between them. Here the CDR3 reads CASGLGNEQFF. The CDR3, as DNA: TGTGCTAGTGGTTTGGGGAATGAGCAGTTCTTC.